The present T cell receptor beta chain was sequenced within a study of technical replicates of blood from several donors. The CDR3 has 16 amino acids. Germline V lookup: CDR1 SGHTA, CDR2 FQGTGA. Germline trimming cut 5 bases from V and 4 bases from J; bases unmatched to any gene: 11. This clone was seen a handful of times. The table came from immunoSEQ multiplex PCR; TCRdb's copy has only in-frame clones and leaves some out. Among roughly 45,000 clones, about 94% were seen once, and the ten largest hold about 4.3%. The specimen sequenced was PBMCs. This TCR derives from a human donor in good health. Some clones in this sample may be carry-over from other donors' samples. The chain carries TRBV7-3 and TRBJ2-7; TRBD1 agrees at 10 bases. The CDR3 nucleotides are TGTGCCAGCAGCCCCTCAGGACAGGGGGTATTGTACGAGCAGTACTTC. Translated: CASSPSGQGVLYEQYF.